This T cell receptor beta chain was sequenced for a study of blood T cells in healthy people across ages. Study-wide results and caveats: Donor CMV infection status was unknown, possibly confounding age-related changes in expanded clonotypes.

Remarks on this clonotype: No antigen is known for it.

This CDR3 spans 12 amino acids. Trimming removed 1 base at V and 6 bases at J, with 4 bases between. Germline values: CDR1 LGHDT, CDR2 YNNKEL (reference sequence). Primed by a sample-barcoded 5' primer and a J-beta primer mix, a second PCR proceeded for roughly 6 to 12 cycles. Each TCR beta cDNA got a 12-nucleotide random molecular identifier. TCRdb recomputed calls from the 5' RACE reads with MiXCR, one row per CDR3 protein. The sample lists 600,000 or so distinct CDR3 sequences, approximately 21% seen once, with roughly 3.6% in the top ten. Material: blood. The receptor was derived from a man between 65 and 85 years old in good health. This chain links TRBV3-1 with TRBJ2-1; no definite D call. The CDR3 here is CASSQGFNEQFF. CDR3 coding DNA: TGTGCCAGCAGCCAAGGCTTCAATGAGCAGTTCTTC.